This paragraph covers one T cell receptor beta chain sequence. Its antigen is not identified. Clones were read by immunoSEQ multiplex PCR, and TCRdb kept only the in-frame ones, dropping some. The sample lists over a million clones; approximately 97% were seen once. CDR1 and CDR2 from the germline V gene are SEHNR and FQNEAQ (reference sequence). V lost 5 bases and J 4 bases, leaving 15 bases between the germline ends. This CDR3 spans 15 amino acids. The source of the sample is a study of shared clonotypes between healthy human individuals. Broader study findings: Several donors shared around 5.1% of their naive CD4 clonotypes. Non-shared clonotypes displayed generation probabilities falling below those of clonotypes present in all four donors.

This receptor was obtained from a man aged 30 to 39 in good health. The specimen was naive CD4+ T cells sorted from blood. Subset denoted: CD45RA+ positively selected. V is TRBV7-9 and J is TRBJ2-1; perhaps TRBD2 as D (5 bases). In DNA form, the CDR3 reads TGTGCCAGCAGCCAACCGAGGGTCTCGTACAATGAGCAGTTCTTC. Amino acids: CASSQPRVSYNEQFF.